This T cell receptor beta chain was observed in a study of T cells in Graves' hyperthyroidism and ophthalmopathy. Study findings and constraints: Model output signaled ophthalmopathy a median around 6.9 months ahead of onset. Most expanded thyroid clonotypes above 0.001 also appeared in blood.

Germline CDR1 is DFQATT and CDR2 is SNEGSKA (reference sequence). Deletions cut 0 bases from V and 7 bases from J, with 12 bases between. The CDR3 spans 13 residues. Of note for this clonotype: Its cognate antigen is unknown.

It was RNA transcripts that yielded the amplified TCR beta CDR3 regions. HTBI primers drove first-round RT-PCR of the TCR CDR3. TCRdb analysed the multiplex PCR reads with MiXCR anew, one entry per CDR3 protein. The sample includes approximately 700,000 distinct CDR3 sequences, 45% of them seen just once. Uncontrolled infection, other autoimmune disease, pregnancy or lactation led to exclusion. The chain uses TRBV20-1 and TRBJ1-1; unclear D gene. This TCR was sampled from an adult man with Graves' disease, either hyperthyroidism or ophthalmopathy (not recorded which). Sequences were obtained from peripheral blood or thyroid tissue (not recorded which). DNA of the CDR3: TGCAGTGCTAGAGATAACTATTCTGGTGAAGCTTTCTTT. Protein product: CSARDNYSGEAFF.